These 3 T cell receptor beta chains came from one sample sequenced in a study of cytomegalovirus exposure and HLA in healthy donors. This PCR relied on a set of 60 Vbeta primers and 13 Jbeta primers. Method: immunoSEQ multiplex PCR; TCRdb's copy keeps in-frame clones and lacks some. The table includes some 100,000 clones, around four fifths detected once. Sample: PBMCs. The receptors shown here come from a man between 40 and 49 years old in good health and CMV-seronegative.

This clone was detected only a few times. The chain links TRBV18 to TRBJ1-3; tentative D call: TRBD1 (5 bases). V lost 1 base and J 1 base, leaving 8 bases between the germline ends. CDR1 is KGHSH, CDR2 LQKENI, per germline. The CDR3 has 15 amino acids. Written as DNA, the CDR3 is TGTGCCAGCTCACCACGTGGGGCATCTGGAAACACCATATATTTT. It codes for CASSPRGASGNTIYF.

The rearrangement joins TRBV27 to TRBJ1-2; 8 bases agree with TRBD1. Germline loops: CDR1 MNHEY, CDR2 SMNVEV (reference sequence). This CDR3 region has 13 residues. After removal of 6 bases from V and 4 bases from J, the junction contained 4 bases not matched to a gene. The CDR3: CASSPTGAYGYTF. In DNA, the CDR3 is TGTGCCAGCAGCCCGACAGGGGCCTATGGCTACACCTTC.

CDR3 in amino acids: CASSIEVEKPQHF. As DNA, the CDR3 is TGTGCCAGTAGTATAGAAGTGGAGAAGCCCCAGCATTTT. The gene calls are TRBV19 and TRBJ1-5, with D unclear. Germline lookup yields CDR1 LNHDA and CDR2 SQIVND (reference sequence). The V and J ends lost 0 bases and 8 bases respectively, with 8 bases between them. This CDR3 has 13 residues.